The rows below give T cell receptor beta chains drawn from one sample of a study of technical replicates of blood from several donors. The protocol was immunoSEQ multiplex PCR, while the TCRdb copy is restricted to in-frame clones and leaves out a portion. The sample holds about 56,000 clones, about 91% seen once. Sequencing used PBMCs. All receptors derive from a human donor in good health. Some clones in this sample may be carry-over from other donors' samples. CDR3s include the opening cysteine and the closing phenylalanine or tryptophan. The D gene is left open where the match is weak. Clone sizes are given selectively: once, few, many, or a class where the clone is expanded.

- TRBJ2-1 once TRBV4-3 TGCGCCAGCAGCCAAGATCACCCCCCCCTCGGCAATGAGCAGTTCTTC CASSQDHPPLGNEQFF
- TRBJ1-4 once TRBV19 TGTGCCAGTAGTATATCAATTGCAACTAATGAAAAACTGTTTTTT CASSISIATNEKLFF
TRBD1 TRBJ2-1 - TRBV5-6 TGTGCCAGCAGCTATGGACAGGGCCCCAGGGGTGAGCAGTTCTTC CASSYGQGPRGEQFF
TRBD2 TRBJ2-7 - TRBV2 TGTGCCAGCAGTGAAGGACTAGCGGGAGGATCCGAGCAGTACTTC CASSEGLAGGSEQYF
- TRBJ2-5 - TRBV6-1 TGTGCCAGCAGTGAACGCGAGCGGGAGACCCAGTACTTC CASSERERETQYF
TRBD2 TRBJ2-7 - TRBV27 TGTGCCAGCAAAGGGCTAGCGGGAGATCTTTACGGGTACGAGCAGTACTTC CASKGLAGDLYGYEQYF
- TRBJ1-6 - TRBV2 TGTGCCAGCAGTTCCACGGGGGTAAATAATTCACCCCTCCACTTT CASSSTGVNNSPLHF
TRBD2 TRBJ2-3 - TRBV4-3 TGCGCCAGCAGCCCTGGGACTAGCGGGAGAGATACGCAGTATTTT CASSPGTSGRDTQYF
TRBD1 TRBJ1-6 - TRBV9 TGTGCCAGCAGCCCCGGGACAGGGTTTAATTCACCCCTCCACTTT CASSPGTGFNSPLHF
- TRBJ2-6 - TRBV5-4 TGTGCCAGCAGCTTGGGACAGGCCAACGTCCTGACTTTC CASSLGQANVLTF
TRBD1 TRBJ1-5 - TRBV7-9 TGTGCCAGCAGCTCAGACAGGGAGAGGAATCAGCCCCAGCATTTT CASSSDRERNQPQHF
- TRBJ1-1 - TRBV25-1 TGTGCCAGCAGTAATCCGGGACACCCGAACACTGAAGCTTTCTTT CASSNPGHPNTEAFF
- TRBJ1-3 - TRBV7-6 TGTGCCAGCAGCTTACAGGGGCGCTCTGGAAACACCATATATTTT CASSLQGRSGNTIYF
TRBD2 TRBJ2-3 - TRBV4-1 TGCGCCAGCAGCCTTACAGCGGGGTATCCGCAGTATTTT CASSLTAGYPQYF
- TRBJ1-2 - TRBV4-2 TGTGCCAGCTCTCGACAGGATGGTGGTGGCTACACCTTC CASSRQDGGGYTF
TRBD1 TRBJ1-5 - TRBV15 TGTGCCACCAGCGGCCGGGACAGGGGGCTCTATAGCAATCAGCCCCAGCATTTT CATSGRDRGLYSNQPQHF
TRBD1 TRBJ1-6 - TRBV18 TGTGCCAGCTCACTTGGACAGGACAGGGGACCCCTCCACTTT CASSLGQDRGPLHF
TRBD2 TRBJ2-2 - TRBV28 TGTGCCTCCTTGAAGCGGGGGCCGAACACCGGGGAGCTGTTTTTT CASLKRGPNTGELFF
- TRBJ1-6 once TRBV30 TGTGCCTGGAGTCTCCTCTATAATTCACCCCTCCACTTT CAWSLLYNSPLHF
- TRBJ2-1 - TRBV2 TGTGCCAGCAGTGTTTCGTTACTCAGGAATGAGCAGTTCTTC CASSVSLLRNEQFF
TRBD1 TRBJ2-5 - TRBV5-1 TGCGCCAGCAGCGGGGGACAGCCACAAGAGACCCAGTACTTC CASSGGQPQETQYF
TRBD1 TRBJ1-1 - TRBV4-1 TGCGCCAGCAGCCAAGGGACAGGGGGCAGTTACACTGAAGCTTTCTTT CASSQGTGGSYTEAFF
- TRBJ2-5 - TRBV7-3 TGTGCCAGCAGCGCCGGCGGGGTGCGGGAGACCCAGTACTTC CASSAGGVRETQYF
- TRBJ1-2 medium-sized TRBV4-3 TGCGCCAGCAGCCCAGAAGAGGAGGGAAACTATGGCTACACCTTC CASSPEEEGNYGYTF
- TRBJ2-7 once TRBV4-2 TGTGCCAGCAGCCAAGATCAGTGGGGAAGGGGGTCCTACGAGCAGTACTTC CASSQDQWGRGSYEQYF
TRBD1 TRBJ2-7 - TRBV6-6 TGTGCCAGCAGTTACTCGAGGGACAGGGCCTCCTACGAGCAGTACTTC CASSYSRDRASYEQYF
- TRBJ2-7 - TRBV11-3 TGTGCCAGCAGCTTCCCCGCAAGGACCAAGGGGTCCTACGAGCAGTACTTC CASSFPARTKGSYEQYF
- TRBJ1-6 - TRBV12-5 TGTGCTAGTGGTCCGGGGGGGCGGCGACCCCTCCACTTT CASGPGGRRPLHF
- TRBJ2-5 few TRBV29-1 TGCAGCGTTGATCGCCCGACAGGGAGGCAAGAGACCCAGTACTTC CSVDRPTGRQETQYF
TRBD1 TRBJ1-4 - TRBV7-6 TGTGCCAGCAGCTCAGCGGACAGGAAACTGTTTTTT CASSSADRKLFF
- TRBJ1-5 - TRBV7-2 TGTGCCAGCAGCTTCCGACAGGTCCAGCCCCAGCATTTT CASSFRQVQPQHF
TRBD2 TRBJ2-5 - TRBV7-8 TGTGCCAGCAGCCCAGGCATTTGGCGGGGGGGATTGGAGACCCAGTACTTC CASSPGIWRGGLETQYF
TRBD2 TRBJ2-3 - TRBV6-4 TGTGCCAGCAGTGACTCTAGCGGGGGGGCCTTAGATACGCAGTATTTT CASSDSSGGALDTQYF
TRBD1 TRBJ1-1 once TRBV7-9 TGTGCCAGCAGCTTAGACCAGGGGGCGAACACTGAAGCTTTCTTT CASSLDQGANTEAFF
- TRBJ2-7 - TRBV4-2 TGTGCCAGCAGCCAAGAAACCGGGTCCCACGAGCAGTACTTC CASSQETGSHEQYF
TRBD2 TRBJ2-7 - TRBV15 TGTGCCACCAGCAGAGGATTGGCGGGGGCCTACGAGCAGTACTTC CATSRGLAGAYEQYF
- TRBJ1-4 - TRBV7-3 TGTGCCAGCAGCCTCAAGGCAGGAGGAAAACTGTTTTTT CASSLKAGGKLFF
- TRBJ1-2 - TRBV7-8 TGTGCCAGCAGCCCCGACAGGATGAATGGCTACACCTTC CASSPDRMNGYTF
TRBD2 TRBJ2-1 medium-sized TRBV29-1 TGCAGCGTTCCGACCGGGACTAGCGAAAACAATGAGCAGTTCTTC CSVPTGTSENNEQFF
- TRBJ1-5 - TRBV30 TGTGCCTGGACAGGGGTGGGCAATCAGCCCCAGCATTTT CAWTGVGNQPQHF
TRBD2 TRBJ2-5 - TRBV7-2 TGTGCCAGCAGCTTTTCCGGGACTAGCGGGAGCGAGACCCAGTACTTC CASSFSGTSGSETQYF
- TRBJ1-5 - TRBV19 TGTGCCAGTAGTATTGGTCGGAGGGGATATGGCAATCAGCCCCAGCATTTT CASSIGRRGYGNQPQHF
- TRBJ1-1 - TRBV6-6 TGTGCCAGCAAAGAGGGGAACACTGAAGCTTTCTTT CASKEGNTEAFF